The clone carrying this TCR beta chain was detected many times. Its specificity is not known. The CDR3 has 13 amino acids. Looked up from germline, CDR1 is SGHTA and CDR2 is FQGNSA. The V and J ends lost 3 bases and 8 bases, in that order; junction bases with no gene match: 6. It was with a sample-barcoded 5' primer and a J-beta primer mix that a second PCR of about 7 to 12 cycles was run. Each cDNA molecule was tagged by a template-switch adaptor with 12 random nucleotides. TCRdb ran MiXCR on the 5' RACE reads and lists one entry per CDR3 protein. The sample comprises about 1,500,000 distinct CDR3 sequences, 28% of which are singletons, and 6.5% to 8.5% rests with the top ten. This sample is part of a study of blood T cells in healthy people across ages. Study-level results: Lack of knowledge of donor CMV status possibly confounded expanded clonotype changes. Older individuals had lower TCR beta diversity per million T cells (the decline was roughly linear).

Sequencing used blood. The gene calls are TRBV7-2 and TRBJ1-2; 7 nucleotides agree with TRBD1. The TCR originated in a woman under 40 in good health. The CDR3 is CASSFNRGDGYTF. The CDR3 DNA reads as TGTGCCAGCAGCTTTAACAGGGGAGACGGCTACACCTTC.